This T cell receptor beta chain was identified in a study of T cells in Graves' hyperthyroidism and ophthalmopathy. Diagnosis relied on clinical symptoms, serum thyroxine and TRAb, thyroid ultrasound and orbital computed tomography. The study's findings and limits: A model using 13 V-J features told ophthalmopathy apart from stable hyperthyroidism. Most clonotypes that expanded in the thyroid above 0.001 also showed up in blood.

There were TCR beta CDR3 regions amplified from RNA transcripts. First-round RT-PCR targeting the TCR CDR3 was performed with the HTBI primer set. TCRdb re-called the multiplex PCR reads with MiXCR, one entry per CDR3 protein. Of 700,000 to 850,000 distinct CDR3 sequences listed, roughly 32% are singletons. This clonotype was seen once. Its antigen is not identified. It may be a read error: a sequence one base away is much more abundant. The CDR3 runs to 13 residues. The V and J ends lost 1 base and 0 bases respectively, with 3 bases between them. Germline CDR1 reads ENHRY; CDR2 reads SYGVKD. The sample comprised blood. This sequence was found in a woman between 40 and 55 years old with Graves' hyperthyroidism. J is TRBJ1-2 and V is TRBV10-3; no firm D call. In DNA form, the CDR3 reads TGTGCCATCAGTGAGTGGGCTAACTATGGCTACACCTTC. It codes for CAISEWANYGYTF.